The entry below gives a single TCR beta chain sequence along with its context. This sample stems from a study of blood T cell repertoires in COVID-19. Sequenced by immunoSEQ multiplex PCR; TCRdb stores in-frame clones only, minus some. The sample carries more than 250,000 clones, 86% recorded once. The origin of this receptor is a woman aged 18-30 years who had recovered from COVID-19. The material sequenced was PBMCs or T cells enriched from blood (not recorded which).

CDR3 in DNA: TGTGCCAGCAGTGAAGCAACTCCGTCCTATGGCTACACCTTC. Protein product: CASSEATPSYGYTF. The genes are TRBV6-1 and TRBJ1-2; no definite D call. V was pared by 0 bases and J by 4 bases, with 9 bases between. The length of the CDR3 is 14 residues. Germline V CDR1 and CDR2: MNHNS, SASEGT.